This T cell receptor beta chain was sequenced in a study of identical twins. Per germline, CDR1 KGHDR and CDR2 SFDVKD. The CDR3 is 18 amino acids. After removal of 5 bases from V and 3 bases from J, the junction contained 9 bases not matched to a gene. In TCRdb, the 5' RACE reads were re-called with MiXCR into one record per CDR3 protein. This table has 350,000 to 450,000 distinct CDR3 sequences, approximately 17% appearing once. Many counts were recorded for this clonotype. Sample: naive T cells sorted from blood. The sequence was obtained from a man in his fifties in good health. This chain links TRBV24-1 with TRBJ2-1, with 13 bases fitting TRBD2. CDR3 bases: TGTGCCACCAGTGGCCCGGGACTAGCGGGAAGAGTCTACAATGAGCAGTTCTTC. Protein product: CATSGPGLAGRVYNEQFF.